These 24 T cell receptor beta chains originate from one sample sequenced in a study of CDR3 diversity in severe acne. MiXCR, run by TCRdb on the PCR reads, gives a single entry per CDR3 protein. The sample lists more than 85,000 distinct CDR3 sequences; 45% to 55% were seen once. Specimen: blood. Receptor source: a male donor with severe acne vulgaris.

The chain employs TRBV7-9 and TRBJ2-7; D unresolved. CDR3 length equals 12 residues. Germline lookup yields CDR1 SEHNR and CDR2 FQNEAQ (reference sequence). With 5 bases removed from V and 6 bases from J, the gap between germline ends came to 11 bases. This CDR3 reads CASSKADSEQYF. For the CDR3, the DNA is TGTGCCAGCAGCAAAGCCGACTCCGAGCAGTACTTC. Drawing the rest from reference TRBV7-9 and TRBJ2-7, the complete variable domain is DTGVSQNPRHKITKRGQNVTFRCDPISEHNRLYWYRQTLGQGPEFLTYFQNEAQLEKSRLLSDRFSAERPKGSFSTLEIQRTEQGDSAMYLCASSKADSEQYFGPGTRLTVT.

This chain joins TRBV7-3 and TRBJ2-6; D gene ambiguous. Germline V gene lookup returns CDR1 SGHTA and CDR2 FQGTGA. The CDR3 spans 15 residues. Trimming shortened V by 4 bases and J by 1 base, and 8 bases separated the two germline ends. CDR3 sequence (DNA): TGTGCCAGCAGCTCGCACGAATCTGGGGCCAACGTCCTGACTTTC. This codes for CASSSHESGANVLTF. The whole variable domain, remainder taken from reference TRBV7-3 and TRBJ2-6, is GAGVSQTPSNKVTEKGKYVELRCDPISGHTALYWYRQSLGQGPEFLIYFQGTGAADDSGLPNDRFFAVRPEGSVSTLKIQRTERGDSAVYLCASSSHESGANVLTFGAGSRLTVL.

The V gene is TRBV29-1, the J gene TRBJ1-2; D might be TRBD1 (6 bases). This CDR3 contains 10 residues. Looked up from germline, CDR1 is SQVTM and CDR2 is ANQGSEA. Trimming took 5 bases from V and 12 from J, leaving 13 bases between them. In nucleotides, the CDR3 is TGCAGCGTTAAAAGGGGGGGCAACACCTTC. This translates into CSVKRGGNTF.

This clonotype occurred many times. Sequence at one end of the junction differs from germline and may be a read error. This chain connects TRBV24-1 to TRBJ2-1; no clear D gene. The CDR3 is made up of 13 amino acids. Per the germline V gene, CDR1 is KGHDR and CDR2 is SFDVKD. CDR3 DNA sequence: TGTGCCACCAGTGATTTCGGTAGCTATGAGCAGTTTTTC. Protein product: CATSDFGSYEQFF.

The chain combines TRBV20-1 with TRBJ2-7; TRBD2 is a possible D gene (5 bases). The CDR3 sequence is 15 residues long. Germline lookup yields CDR1 DFQATT and CDR2 SNEGSKA (reference sequence). V was shortened by 3 bases and J by 2 bases, with 17 bases between the two germline ends. CDR3 sequence reads: CSARSAAEVAYEQYF. In DNA form, the CDR3 reads TGCAGTGCTAGGTCAGCAGCGGAGGTAGCCTACGAGCAGTACTTC.

This CDR3 is CATAEQGALSEAFF. The DNA of the CDR3 is TGTGCCACCGCCGAACAGGGCGCTTTGTCTGAAGCTTTCTTT. The chain combines TRBV15 with TRBJ1-1; D might be TRBD1 (6 bases). CDR1 is LNHNV, CDR2 YYDKDF, per germline (reference sequence). The germline V and J ends were trimmed by 8 bases and 6 bases, with 19 bases remaining between them. CDR3 length: 14 residues.

This clonotype was seen a few times. The J gene is TRBJ1-3, the V gene TRBV12-3 or TRBV12-4, with D possibly TRBD1 on 6 matching bases. Trimming shortened V by 5 bases and J by 4 bases, and 9 bases separated the two germline ends. The CDR3 is made up of 13 amino acids. The CDR3 loop is CASSPTGGNTIYF. The DNA for the CDR3 is TGTGCCAGCAGTCCGACAGGAGGAAACACCATATATTTT.

The sample holds many counts of this clonotype. This rearrangement joins TRBV6-2 or TRBV6-3 to TRBJ2-7; 8 bases are a match to TRBD2. The trim removed 6 bases at V and 2 bases at J, leaving 18 bases unmatched. Germline V gene sequence: CDR1 MNHEY, CDR2 SVGEGT. This CDR3 spans 18 amino acids. Here the CDR3 reads CASSPGLGFRQEAYEQYF. The CDR3 DNA follows: TGTGCCAGCAGCCCGGGACTAGGGTTTCGCCAGGAAGCCTACGAGCAGTACTTC.

CDR3 bases: TGTGCCAGCAGTGAAGCTGAGGGATTCGTCTCCTACGAGCAGTACTTC. As protein: CASSEAEGFVSYEQYF. The V and J genes are TRBV2 and TRBJ2-7, with a weak D call TRBD2 (5 bases). V dropped 0 bases and J dropped 0 bases, with 12 bases sitting between them. The CDR3 is 16 residues long. The germline V gene has CDR1 SNHLY and CDR2 FYNNEI.

There are many counts of this clonotype. V gene TRBV20-1 combines with J gene TRBJ2-5; 8 bases align to TRBD2. Germline V lookup: CDR1 DFQATT, CDR2 SNEGSKA (reference sequence). CDR3 length: 13 amino acids. V dropped 6 bases and J dropped 5; count of bases not matched to a gene: 8. This CDR3 reads CSATRLATETQYF. For the CDR3, the DNA is TGCAGTGCCACTAGACTAGCGACGGAGACCCAGTACTTC.

V usage is TRBV28 and J usage is TRBJ1-1; D not resolved. CDR3 length equals 15 residues. Per germline, CDR1 MDHEN and CDR2 SYDVKM. With 3 bases removed from V and 6 bases from J, the gap between germline ends came to 17 bases. CDR3 protein: CASSFRRSLPAEAFF. The CDR3 DNA reads as TGTGCCAGCAGTTTTAGAAGGAGTCTTCCCGCTGAAGCTTTCTTT.

In the case of this clonotype: A read error may produce the germline difference seen at one junction end. The chain combines TRBV10-3 with TRBJ2-7; 14 bases are shared with TRBD2. Germline V gene lookup returns CDR1 ENHRY and CDR2 SYGVKD. The CDR3 loop spans 18 amino acids. Here the CDR3 reads CASSPGTSGSGSSYEQYF. CDR3 in DNA: TGTGCCAGCAGTCCCGGGACTAGCGGGAGCGGGAGCTCCTACGAGCAGTACTTC.

This clonotype was detected a few times. This chain joins TRBV29-1 and TRBJ2-1; D ambiguous. Trimming removed 2 bases at V and 2 bases at J, with 4 bases between. CDR1 and CDR2 from the germline V gene are SQVTM and ANQGSEA. The CDR3 consists of 12 residues. The CDR3 DNA reads TGCAGCGTTGAACAGGCCTACAATGAGCAGTTCTTC. Encoded protein: CSVEQAYNEQFF.

V usage is TRBV2 and J usage is TRBJ1-1; D call uncertain. CDR3 size: 14 residues. Trimming left V 4 bases short and J 0 bases short, with 9 bases between. In germline, CDR1 is SNHLY, CDR2 FYNNEI. CDR3: CASSVPGMNTEAFF. The CDR3 coding sequence is TGTGCCAGCAGTGTCCCGGGGATGAACACTGAAGCTTTCTTT. The whole variable domain, filled in from reference TRBV2 and TRBJ1-1, reads EPEVTQTPSHQVTQMGQEVILRCVPISNHLYFYWYRQILGQKVEFLVSFYNNEISEKSEIFDDQFSVERPDGSNFTLKIRSTKLEDSAMYFCASSVPGMNTEAFFGQGTRLTVV.

A remark on this clonotype: This may stem from a read error, because a much larger clone lies one nucleotide away. The chain recombines TRBV11-2 with TRBJ2-7, with TRBD1 matching over 7 bases. V gave up 8 bases and J gave up 3 bases; unmatched junction bases: 10. Germline assignment: CDR1 SGHAT and CDR2 FQNNGV. The CDR3 consists of 14 residues. DNA for the CDR3: TGTGCCAGCGGCCCCTCGGGACAGAACTACGAGCAGTACTTC. It encodes CASGPSGQNYEQYF.

The chain couples TRBV24-1 to TRBJ2-7; the D gene is possibly TRBD1 (6 bases). Germline assignment: CDR1 KGHDR and CDR2 SFDVKD. CDR3 size: 15 residues. V shed 6 bases and J shed 2 bases, with 16 bases lying between them. The CDR3 bases are TGTGCCACCAGTTCCCACAGGGAAGAACCCTACGAGCAGTACTTC. This encodes CATSSHREEPYEQYF.

This clonotype is deemed medium-sized. The V and J genes are TRBV20-1 and TRBJ2-7; possible D gene TRBD2, 5 bases. Germline assignment: CDR1 DFQATT and CDR2 SNEGSKA (reference sequence). V was cut by 4 bases and J by 1 base, with 8 bases left in between. The CDR3 extends over 12 amino acids. The CDR3 sequence: CSAIRGSYEQYF. Here the CDR3 DNA reads TGCAGTGCTATCCGGGGATCCTACGAGCAGTACTTC.

At least ten counts were recorded for this clonotype. V gene TRBV7-9 combines with J gene TRBJ2-3, with no clear D. Germline V CDR1 and CDR2: SEHNR, FQNEAQ (reference sequence). V was pared by 3 bases and J by 2 bases, with 12 bases between. The CDR3 runs to 15 residues. The CDR3 DNA follows: TGTGCCAGCAGCTTCTTGAACTTTCTCACAGATACGCAGTATTTT. This encodes CASSFLNFLTDTQYF.

This clonotype was detected many times. The V gene is TRBV2, the J gene TRBJ2-3; D is unclear. V lost 3 bases to trimming and J lost 2 bases, with 12 bases between them. Looked up from germline, CDR1 is SNHLY and CDR2 is FYNNEI. CDR3 size: 15 residues. The CDR3: CASSEWLVYTDTQYF. For the CDR3, the DNA is TGTGCCAGCAGTGAGTGGCTCGTCTACACAGATACGCAGTATTTT.

This clonotype was detected a few times. The chain carries TRBV18 and TRBJ2-7; no clear D. CDR3 length: 15 residues. Trimming took 1 base from V and 5 from J, leaving 15 bases between them. Germline V CDR1 and CDR2: KGHSH, LQKENI. The CDR3, as DNA: TGTGCCAGCTCACCACGGTCCCGGTCATCGGACGAGCAGTACTTC. As protein: CASSPRSRSSDEQYF.

V is TRBV7-2 and J is TRBJ2-3, with 10 nucleotides matching TRBD2. The CDR3 covers 17 residues. The V segment lost 3 bases and the J segment 3 bases; nucleotides outside the gene matches: 9. Germline CDR1 reads SGHTA; CDR2 reads FQGNSA. The CDR3 sequence is CASSFGLADRKTDTQYF. The DNA for the CDR3 is TGTGCCAGCAGCTTTGGACTAGCGGATCGGAAAACAGATACGCAGTATTTT.

About this clonotype itself: A much larger clone lies one base from this, so it may be a read error. The chain recombines TRBV15 with TRBJ2-7; D may correspond to TRBD1 or TRBD2 (5 bases each). Germline lookup yields CDR1 LNHNV and CDR2 YYDKDF (reference sequence). This CDR3 region has 14 residues. The V end lost 1 base, the J end lost 5 bases, and 12 bases lay between the germline ends. CDR3: CATSRGSRDHEQYF. In DNA, the CDR3 is TGTGCCACCAGCAGAGGATCAAGGGACCACGAGCAGTACTTC.

The CDR3 protein is CASNPGTSGRAHNEQFF. As DNA, the CDR3 is TGTGCCAGCAACCCCGGGACTAGCGGGAGGGCCCACAATGAGCAGTTCTTC. V is TRBV12-3 or TRBV12-4 and J is TRBJ2-1, with 16 bases matching TRBD2. This CDR3 region has 17 residues. V was pared by 7 bases and J by 5 bases, with 8 bases of the junction left unmatched.

The chain uses TRBV24-1 and TRBJ2-7; 10 bases agree with TRBD2. The CDR3 length is 13 residues. The ends lost 10 bases at V and 4 bases at J; junction bases unmatched: 6. Germline V lookup: CDR1 KGHDR, CDR2 SFDVKD. The CDR3 bases are TGTGCCACAGGGGCTAGCGGGAGTTACGAGCAGTACTTC. Protein: CATGASGSYEQYF.